A selection of T cell receptor beta chains follows, all from one sample in a study of early T cells in non-severe SARS-CoV-2 infection. Via MiXCR, TCRdb re-called the 5' RACE reads, giving one row per CDR3 protein. Found here are more than 80,000 distinct CDR3 sequences, approximately 10% of them singletons; the top ten hold roughly 5%. The sequenced sample was whole blood. The receptors were gathered from an adult who was a healthcare worker with PCR-confirmed SARS-CoV-2 infection or an uninfected control (not recorded which). Each CDR3 is given with its conserved first and last residue. D genes are given only for firm matches. Not all rows give a size; the values are once, few, many and, for expanded clones, a class.

-	many	14	TRBJ1-4	TRBV5-1	TGCGCCAGCAGGGATCAGGGGATTAATGAAAAACTGTTTTTT	CASRDQGINEKLFF
TRBD1	many	14	TRBJ2-1	TRBV29-1	TGCAGCGGGGGTCGAGGGACAGGGGCCAATGAGCAGTTCTTC	CSGGRGTGANEQFF
-	many	16	TRBJ1-1	TRBV12-3/TRBV12-4	TGTGCCAGCAGCTTTATTGCCACCGGGACCCCACACGAAGCTTTCTTT	CASSFIATGTPHEAFF
-	-	13	TRBJ1-2	TRBV5-6	TGTGCCAGCAGCGGACAGATCGCCTATGGCTACACCTTC	CASSGQIAYGYTF
-	many	14	TRBJ2-5	TRBV29-1	TGCAGCGCCTCCCTGGGACGGCGACAAGAGACCCAGTACTTC	CSASLGRRQETQYF
-	many	12	TRBJ2-5	TRBV29-1	TGCAGCGTATGCGGGATACAAGAGACCCAGTACTTC	CSVCGIQETQYF
-	few	12	TRBJ2-3	TRBV6-6	TGTGCCACCCTCATACAGGGATCCACGCAGTATTTT	CATLIQGSTQYF
-	few	15	TRBJ1-1	TRBV5-8	TGTGCCAGCAGCTTGTTTGCAGGTCTGAACACTGAAGCTTTCTTT	CASSLFAGLNTEAFF
-	many	17	TRBJ2-6	TRBV7-9	TGTGCCAGCAGCCCCCCGGGACACACTGCTGGGGCCAACGTCCTGACTTTC	CASSPPGHTAGANVLTF
TRBD2	-	16	TRBJ2-7	TRBV28	TGTGCCAGCAGTTCCCGACTAGCGGGGTTCTCCTACGAGCAGTACTTC	CASSSRLAGFSYEQYF
TRBD2	-	14	TRBJ2-7	TRBV9	TGTGCCAGCAGCGCCGGACTAGCGGGTTACGAGCAGTACTTC	CASSAGLAGYEQYF
-	-	17	TRBJ1-4	TRBV3-1	TGTGCCAGCAGCGAAGGCTCTGTTCTCCGGAAGAATGAAAAACTGTTTTTT	CASSEGSVLRKNEKLFF